The TCR beta chain under discussion was sequenced for a study of blood T cell repertoires in COVID-19. On the study more broadly: COVID-19 samples, acute and convalescent, were from the United States, Italy and Spain. PBMCs, B-cell-depleted T cells, or T cells were the source of the cDNA or gDNA that made up the material.

The CDR3 extends over 13 amino acids. The ends were cut back, 0 bases at V and 9 bases at J, with 9 bases in the middle. The germline gives CDR1 SGDLS, CDR2 YYNGEE. In the source study's methods: Nucleated cell counts were estimated from reference gene primer amplification. TCRdb keeps only in-frame clones here, not all; method: immunoSEQ multiplex PCR. V, J and clone size are taken as reported in that table, and D and trimming were inferred from the DNA itself. The sample lists about 140,000 clones, under 90% seen once, with more than 8% in the top ten. V and J are TRBV9 and TRBJ2-2, with D tentatively TRBD1 (5 bases). The clonotype originates from a human donor in a cohort sampled during active COVID-19. The specimen was peripheral blood. CDR3 amino acids: CASSVVQGRELFF. In DNA, the CDR3 is TGTGCCAGCAGCGTAGTTCAGGGCCGGGAGCTGTTTTTT.